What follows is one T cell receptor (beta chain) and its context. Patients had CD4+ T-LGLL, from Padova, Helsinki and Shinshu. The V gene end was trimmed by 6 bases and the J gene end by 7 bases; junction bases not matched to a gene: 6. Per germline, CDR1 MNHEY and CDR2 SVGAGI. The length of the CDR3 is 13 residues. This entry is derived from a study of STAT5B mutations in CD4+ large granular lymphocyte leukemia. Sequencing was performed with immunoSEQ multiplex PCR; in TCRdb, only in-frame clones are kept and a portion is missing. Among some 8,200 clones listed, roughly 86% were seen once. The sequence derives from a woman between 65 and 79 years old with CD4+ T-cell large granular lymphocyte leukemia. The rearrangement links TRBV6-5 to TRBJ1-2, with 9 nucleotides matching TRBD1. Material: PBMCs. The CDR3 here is CASRWDRVGGYTF. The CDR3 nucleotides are TGTGCCAGCAGATGGGACAGGGTTGGTGGCTACACCTTC.